This TCR beta chain was recorded in a study of T-cell reconstitution after alpha-beta-depleted transplantation in children. Germline V CDR1 and CDR2: MGHDK, SYGVNS. The CDR3 consists of 15 residues. V lost 0 bases and J 1 base, leaving 7 bases between the germline ends. It was with unique molecular identifiers that the TCRbeta library was prepared. TCRdb reprocessed the PCR reads via MiXCR and lists one record per CDR3 protein. The sample yields 500,000 or so distinct CDR3 sequences, 30% to 35% seen once. This clonotype occurred a few times. This rearrangement joins TRBV25-1 to TRBJ1-3; D is possibly TRBD1 (5 bases). This receptor was identified in a human donor who donated a stem cell graft to a child with aplastic anemia. This specimen was PBMCs from the stem cell graft donor, taken from the stem cell graft. Here the CDR3 reads CASSEYWGSGNTIYF. Here the CDR3 DNA reads TGTGCCAGCAGTGAATACTGGGGGTCTGGAAACACCATATATTTT.